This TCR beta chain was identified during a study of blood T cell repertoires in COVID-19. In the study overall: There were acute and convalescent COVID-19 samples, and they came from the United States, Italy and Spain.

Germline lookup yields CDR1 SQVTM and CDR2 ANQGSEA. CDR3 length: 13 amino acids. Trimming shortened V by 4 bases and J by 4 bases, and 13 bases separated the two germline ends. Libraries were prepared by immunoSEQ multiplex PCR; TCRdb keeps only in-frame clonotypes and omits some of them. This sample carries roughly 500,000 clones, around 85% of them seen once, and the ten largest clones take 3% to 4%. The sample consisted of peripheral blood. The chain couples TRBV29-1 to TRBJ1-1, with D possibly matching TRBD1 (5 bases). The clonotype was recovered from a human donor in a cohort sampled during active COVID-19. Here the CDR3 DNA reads TGCAGCGTTGGGACATATTCGGGCACTGAAGCTTTCTTT. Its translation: CSVGTYSGTEAFF.